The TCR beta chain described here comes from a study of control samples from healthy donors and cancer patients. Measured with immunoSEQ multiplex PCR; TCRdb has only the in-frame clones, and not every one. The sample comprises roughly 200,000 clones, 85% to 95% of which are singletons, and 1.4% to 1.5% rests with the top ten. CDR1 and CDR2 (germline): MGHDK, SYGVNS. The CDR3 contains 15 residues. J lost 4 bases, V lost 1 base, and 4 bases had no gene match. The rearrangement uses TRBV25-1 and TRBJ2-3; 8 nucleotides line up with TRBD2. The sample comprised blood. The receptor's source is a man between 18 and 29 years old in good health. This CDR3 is CASSESGGPPDTQYF. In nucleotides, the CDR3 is TGTGCCAGCAGTGAATCGGGGGGGCCCCCAGATACGCAGTATTTT.